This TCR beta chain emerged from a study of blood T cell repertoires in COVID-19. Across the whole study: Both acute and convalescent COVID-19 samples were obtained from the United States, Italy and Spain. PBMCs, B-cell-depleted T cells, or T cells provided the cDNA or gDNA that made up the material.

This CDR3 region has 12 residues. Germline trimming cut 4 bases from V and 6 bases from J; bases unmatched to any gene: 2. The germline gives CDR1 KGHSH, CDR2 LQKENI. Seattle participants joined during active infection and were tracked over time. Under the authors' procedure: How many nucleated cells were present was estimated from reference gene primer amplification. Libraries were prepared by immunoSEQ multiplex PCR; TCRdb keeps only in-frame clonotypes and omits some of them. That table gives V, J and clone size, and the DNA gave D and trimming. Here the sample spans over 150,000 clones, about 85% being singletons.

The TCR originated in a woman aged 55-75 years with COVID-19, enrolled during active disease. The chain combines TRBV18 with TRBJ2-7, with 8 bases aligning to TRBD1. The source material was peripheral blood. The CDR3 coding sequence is TGTGCCAGCTCACAAGACAGGGGCGAGCAGTACTTC. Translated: CASSQDRGEQYF.